This TCR beta chain comes out of a study of blood T cells in healthy people across ages. Study findings and constraints: Diversity figures based on one million T cells were deemed too low.

As for this clonotype: What it binds is not known.

A sample-barcoded 5' primer and a J-beta primer mix were used in a second PCR of about 7 to 12 cycles. TCRdb re-called the 5' RACE reads through MiXCR, storing one row per CDR3 protein. In the table there are approximately 850,000 distinct CDR3 sequences, about 62% of which are singletons. What was sequenced was blood. This TCR came from a man aged 25 to 40 in good health.

CDR3 sequence reads: CSAISGDTQYF. The CDR3 region has the DNA TGCAGTGCTATCAGCGGAGATACGCAGTATTTT. V usage is TRBV20-1 and J usage is TRBJ2-3, with D possibly matching TRBD2 (5 bases). Germline CDR1 and CDR2: DFQATT and SNEGSKA (reference sequence). The CDR3 sequence is 11 residues long. Trimming stripped 4 bases from V and 5 bases from J, with 7 bases between.